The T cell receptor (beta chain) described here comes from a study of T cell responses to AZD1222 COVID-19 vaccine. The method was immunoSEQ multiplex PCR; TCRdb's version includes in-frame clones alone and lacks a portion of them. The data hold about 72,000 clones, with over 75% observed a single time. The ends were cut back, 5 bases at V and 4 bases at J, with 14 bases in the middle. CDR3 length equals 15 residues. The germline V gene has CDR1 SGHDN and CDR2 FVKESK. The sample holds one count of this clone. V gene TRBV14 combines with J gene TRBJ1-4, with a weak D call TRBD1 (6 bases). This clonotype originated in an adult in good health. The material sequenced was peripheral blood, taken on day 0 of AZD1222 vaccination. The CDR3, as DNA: TGTGCCAGCAGCACTCGGACAGACCGTAATGAAAAACTGTTTTTT. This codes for CASSTRTDRNEKLFF.